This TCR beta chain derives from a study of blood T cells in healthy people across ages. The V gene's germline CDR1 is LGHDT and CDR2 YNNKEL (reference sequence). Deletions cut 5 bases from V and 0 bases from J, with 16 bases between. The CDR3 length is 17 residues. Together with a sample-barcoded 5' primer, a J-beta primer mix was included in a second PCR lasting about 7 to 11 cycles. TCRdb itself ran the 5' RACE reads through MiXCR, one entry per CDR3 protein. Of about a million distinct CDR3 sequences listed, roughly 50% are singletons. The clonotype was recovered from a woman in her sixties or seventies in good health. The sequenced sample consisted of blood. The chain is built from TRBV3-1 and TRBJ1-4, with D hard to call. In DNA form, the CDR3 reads TGTGCCAGCAGCTCTCCCATTTACGGCTCAACTAATGAAAAACTGTTTTTT. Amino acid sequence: CASSSPIYGSTNEKLFF.